The 29 T cell receptor beta chains reported below all come from one sample, sequenced in a study of cytomegalovirus exposure and HLA in healthy donors. The PCR contained 60 Vbeta and 13 Jbeta primers. Profiling relied on immunoSEQ multiplex PCR, and the TCRdb table lists in-frame clones only, not all of them. Of about 42,000 clones in the sample, 50% were seen once. The sample was PBMCs. The receptors were sampled from a human donor in good health.

In this sample, this clone turned up once. This chain joins TRBV19 and TRBJ2-3; D is undetermined. Germline-derived CDR1 and CDR2 are LNHDA and SQIVND (reference sequence). Trimming took 1 base from V and 4 from J, leaving 12 bases between them. This CDR3 contains 15 residues. The CDR3 loop is CASSIVGGLADTQYF. The CDR3 DNA sequence: TGTGCCAGTAGTATAGTCGGTGGGCTCGCAGATACGCAGTATTTT.

The chain carries TRBV7-3 and TRBJ1-2; tentative D call: TRBD1 (5 bases). CDR1 is SGHTA, CDR2 FQGTGA, per germline. The CDR3 has 18 residues. The V end lost 2 bases, the J end lost 4 bases, and 23 bases lay between the germline ends. The CDR3 sequence: CASSLGSAGQGLGYGYTF. The CDR3, as DNA: TGTGCCAGCAGCTTAGGGTCCGCGGGGCAGGGACTTGGCTATGGCTACACCTTC.

The chain has TRBV30 and TRBJ2-1, with 11 bases identical to TRBD2. From germline, CDR1 is GTSNPN and CDR2 SVGIG (reference sequence). The CDR3 has 15 amino acids. Trimming cost V 2 bases and J 3 bases; bases outside gene matches: 3. The CDR3: CAWSTTSGSYNEQFF. The CDR3 coding sequence is TGTGCCTGGAGTACTACTAGCGGGAGCTACAATGAGCAGTTCTTC.

On this clone itself: Other DNA variants within this sample encode the same CDR3. This CDR3 is CASSLSPPRNSYEQYF. In nucleotides, the CDR3 is TGTGCCAGCAGTTTATCTCCCCCCCGTAACTCCTACGAGCAGTACTTC. The chain carries TRBV27 and TRBJ2-7; D unclear. V was pared by 0 bases and J by 0 bases, with 12 bases between. The CDR3 is 16 residues long. The germline V gene has CDR1 MNHEY and CDR2 SMNVEV (reference sequence).

There are a few counts of this clone. The rearrangement uses TRBV2 and TRBJ1-2, with 9 bases lining up with TRBD1. This CDR3 has 13 residues. Germline V gives CDR1 SNHLY, CDR2 FYNNEI. V trimming: 7 bases; J trimming: 8 bases; junction bases outside the gene matches: 8. CDR3 sequence reads: CASTSQGAQGYTF. Written as DNA, the CDR3 is TGTGCCAGCACCTCACAGGGGGCGCAAGGCTACACCTTC.

The J gene is TRBJ2-5, the V gene TRBV27; D possibly corresponds to TRBD2 (7 bases). V lost 7 bases, J lost 7 bases, and 16 bases lay in between. The CDR3 length is 13 residues. Germline CDR1 and CDR2: MNHEY and SMNVEV (reference sequence). DNA for the CDR3: TGTGCCAGCACACAGGGTTGGGGGGGGACCCAGTACTTC. Translation: CASTQGWGGTQYF.

The chain carries TRBV7-2 and TRBJ2-1, with D unclear. CDR1 and CDR2 (germline): SGHTA, FQGNSA. The germline V and J ends were trimmed by 7 bases and 0 bases, with 10 bases remaining between them. The CDR3 spans 14 residues. The CDR3 sequence: CASTTDSSYNEQFF. CDR3 bases: TGTGCCAGCACTACCGATAGCTCCTACAATGAGCAGTTCTTC.

This clone turned up a few times. The V gene is TRBV11-3, the J gene TRBJ2-3, with TRBD2 matching 11 bases. CDR3 length equals 17 residues. Germline V lookup: CDR1 SGHNT, CDR2 YENEEA. The J segment lost 2 bases and the V segment lost 5 bases, leaving 9 bases of the junction unmatched. The DNA of the CDR3 is TGTGCCAGCAGCCCGGAACTAGCGGGGGAGACCACAGATACGCAGTATTTT. Its protein product is CASSPELAGETTDTQYF.

This clone was seen a few times. The chain employs TRBV10-3 and TRBJ2-1; TRBD2 matches 8 bases. With 8 bases clipped from V and 5 bases from J, the junction kept 8 bases outside the gene matches. The CDR3 contains 14 residues. Germline V gene data show CDR1 as ENHRY and CDR2 as SYGVKD. In nucleotides, the CDR3 is TGTGCCATCGGAACTAGCGGTACACACAATGAGCAGTTCTTC. This sequence encodes CAIGTSGTHNEQFF.

This clone was counted between two and nine times. V usage is TRBV6-6 and J usage is TRBJ2-7; no reliable D call. V lost 0 bases and J 0 bases, leaving 6 bases between the germline ends. Germline loops: CDR1 MNHNY, CDR2 SVGAGI (reference sequence). The CDR3 contains 14 residues. The CDR3 sequence is CASSYSRSSYEQYF. In nucleotides, the CDR3 is TGTGCCAGCAGTTACTCGCGGAGCTCCTACGAGCAGTACTTC.

This clone has a handful of counts. J is TRBJ1-2 and V is TRBV28; possibly TRBD1 for D (6 bases). The CDR3 sequence is 13 residues long. V lost 5 bases and J lost 4, with 11 bases in between. CDR1 and CDR2 from the germline V gene are MDHEN and SYDVKM. In DNA, the CDR3 is TGTGCCAGCAGTCCACAGGGTCGCTATGGCTACACCTTC. As protein: CASSPQGRYGYTF.

The rearrangement uses TRBV30 and TRBJ2-7; D is unclear. Germline lookup yields CDR1 GTSNPN and CDR2 SVGIG (reference sequence). CDR3 length equals 15 residues. Trimming shortened V by 3 bases and J by 7 bases, and 22 bases separated the two germline ends. CDR3 in amino acids: CAWSRMLQSRKEQYF. The DNA of the CDR3 is TGTGCCTGGAGCCGGATGTTGCAATCCAGGAAGGAGCAGTACTTC.

The genes are TRBV27 and TRBJ1-4; D might be TRBD1 (6 bases). CDR1 and CDR2 from the germline V gene are MNHEY and SMNVEV (reference sequence). This CDR3 spans 15 amino acids. V gave up 8 bases and J gave up 3 bases, with 16 bases separating them. This chain's CDR3 is CASSRQAAANEKLFF. In DNA form, the CDR3 reads TGTGCCAGCTCCAGACAGGCTGCAGCTAATGAAAAACTGTTTTTT.

Turning to this clone: Germline is not matched at one junction end, which may reflect a read error. Other DNA sequences from this sample encode an identical CDR3 as well. This chain connects TRBV11-2 to TRBJ1-5; TRBD1 aligns across 9 bases. The CDR3 runs 14 residues. The V gene's germline CDR1 is SGHAT and CDR2 FQNNGV. The CDR3 region has the DNA TGCGCCAGCAGTTTACAGGGGGCCGGGCAGCCCCAGCATTTT. Translated: CASSLQGAGQPQHF. Filled out from reference TRBV11-2 and TRBJ1-5, the complete variable domain reads EAGVAQSPRYKIIEKRQSVAFWCNPISGHATLYWYQQILGQGPKLLIQFQNNGVVDDSQLPKDRFSAERLKGVDSTLKIQPAKLEDSAVYLCASSLQGAGQPQHFGDGTRLSIL.

V is TRBV4-3 and J is TRBJ2-4, with TRBD1 as a possible D gene (6 bases). The length of the CDR3 is 15 residues. Trimming removed 1 base at V and 6 bases at J, with 13 bases between. The germline CDR1 and CDR2 sequences are LGHNA and YSLEER. CDR3 in amino acids: CASSQVLGAGNIQYF. CDR3 in DNA: TGCGCCAGCAGCCAAGTCCTGGGGGCTGGAAACATTCAGTACTTC.

In this sample, this clone turned up a few times. CDR3 region: CASSQASGGARTDTQYF. CDR3 sequence (DNA): TGTGCCAGCAGCCAAGCCAGCGGGGGCGCTCGCACAGATACGCAGTATTTT. The chain employs TRBV4-2 and TRBJ2-3, with 8 positions matching TRBD2. Unmatched junction bases numbered 7, after V lost 1 base and J lost 1 base. The CDR3 extends over 17 amino acids. In germline, CDR1 is LGHNA, CDR2 YNFKEQ.

The V gene is TRBV29-1, the J gene TRBJ1-2, with TRBD1 identical over 9 bases. The V gene's germline CDR1 is SQVTM and CDR2 ANQGSEA. The CDR3 extends over 14 amino acids. V gave up 5 bases and J gave up 8 bases; unmatched junction bases: 12. The CDR3: CSVPGTGYTRGYTF. As DNA, the CDR3 is TGCAGCGTTCCCGGGACAGGGTATACGAGGGGCTACACCTTC.

This chain uses TRBV29-1 with TRBJ2-7; TRBD1 aligns across 8 bases. V trimming: 1 base; J trimming: 2 bases; junction bases outside the gene matches: 1. Germline values: CDR1 SQVTM, CDR2 ANQGSEA. The CDR3 spans 13 residues. CDR3 residues: CSVEGGQAYEQYF. The CDR3, as DNA: TGCAGCGTTGAAGGGGGACAGGCCTACGAGCAGTACTTC.

This clone was detected only a few times. CDR3: CASISAGQGTLKLFF. DNA of the CDR3: TGTGCCAGCATCTCCGCGGGACAGGGGACCCTTAAACTGTTTTTT. The J gene is TRBJ1-4, the V gene TRBV7-9, with 10 positions matching TRBD1. With 7 bases clipped from V and 11 bases from J, the junction kept 13 bases outside the gene matches. The CDR3 is made up of 15 amino acids. CDR1 is SEHNR, CDR2 FQNEAQ, per germline (reference sequence).

The V call is TRBV7-8, the J call TRBJ2-1; TRBD2 agrees at 9 bases. This CDR3 is 16 amino acids long. CDR1 is SGHVS and CDR2 is FQNEAQ in the germline V gene. The V gene end was trimmed by 2 bases and the J gene end by 12 bases; junction bases not matched to a gene: 14. The CDR3 DNA reads TGTGCCAGCAGCTTACCCCTGCGGGAGGGGACACGCGGGCAGTTCTTC. Translated: CASSLPLREGTRGQFF.

J is TRBJ2-3 and V is TRBV5-1; 8 bases match TRBD2. Germline trimming cut 1 base from V and 0 bases from J; bases unmatched to any gene: 4. Germline CDR1 is SGHRS and CDR2 is YFSETQ. CDR3 size: 16 residues. The DNA of the CDR3 is TGCGCCAGCAGCTTGTTAGCGGGGTTAAGCACAGATACGCAGTATTTT. It yields the protein CASSLLAGLSTDTQYF.

This clone was picked up a small number of times. The chain is built from TRBV2 and TRBJ2-7; maybe TRBD2 (6 bases). V was pared by 3 bases and J by 4 bases, with 7 bases between. The germline V gene has CDR1 SNHLY and CDR2 FYNNEI. This CDR3 region has 12 residues. DNA for the CDR3: TGTGCCAGCAGTGAGGAGGGGTACGAGCAGTACTTC. It codes for CASSEEGYEQYF.

The chain joins TRBV7-2 to TRBJ2-1, with a tentative D call TRBD1 (6 bases). CDR1 and CDR2 (germline): SGHTA, FQGNSA. This CDR3 is 12 amino acids long. V shed 4 bases and J shed 12 bases, with 13 bases lying between them. The CDR3 DNA reads as TGTGCCAGCAGCTCTACAGGGAATAGGCAGTTCTTC. As protein: CASSSTGNRQFF.

This rearrangement joins TRBV28 to TRBJ1-2; possibly TRBD1 for D (5 bases). V lost 8 bases and J 4 bases, leaving 11 bases between the germline ends. Germline CDR1 reads MDHEN; CDR2 reads SYDVKM. The CDR3 is 12 residues long. The CDR3 here is CASSDSRYGYTF. Here the CDR3 DNA reads TGTGCCAGCTCCGACAGCCGCTATGGCTACACCTTC.

The sample holds a few counts of this clone. The chain couples TRBV15 to TRBJ1-4, with 9 nucleotides matching TRBD1. This CDR3 has 15 residues. Looked up from germline, CDR1 is LNHNV and CDR2 is YYDKDF (reference sequence). The V and J ends lost 3 bases and 6 bases, in that order; junction bases with no gene match: 5. The CDR3 region has the DNA TGTGCCACCAGCAGGGGAAGACAGGGGGATGAAAAACTGTTTTTT. This gives the protein CATSRGRQGDEKLFF.

J is TRBJ1-1 and V is TRBV4-3; 7 bases match TRBD1. This CDR3 has 15 amino acids. The germline CDR1 and CDR2 sequences are LGHNA and YSLEER. The V and J ends lost 1 base and 4 bases, in that order; junction bases with no gene match: 6. CDR3 sequence: CASSQAGGRGTEAFF. As DNA, the CDR3 is TGCGCCAGCAGCCAAGCAGGGGGACGCGGCACTGAAGCTTTCTTT.

The table lists this clone with a few counts. The genes are TRBV6-1 and TRBJ1-1, with D perhaps TRBD1 (5 bases). The CDR3 consists of 14 residues. V was pared by 6 bases and J by 4 bases, with 15 bases between. The germline gives CDR1 MNHNS, CDR2 SASEGT. Here the CDR3 DNA reads TGTGCCAGCAGACCCACCGGGGGGGGCACTGAAGCTTTCTTT. The encoded protein is CASRPTGGGTEAFF.

The rearrangement uses TRBV4-3 and TRBJ2-3; D possibly corresponds to TRBD2 (7 bases). V gave up 0 bases and J gave up 0 bases, with 10 bases separating them. This CDR3 is built from 16 residues. Germline loops: CDR1 LGHNA, CDR2 YSLEER. The CDR3 DNA follows: TGCGCCAGCAGCCAAGATTGGGGGGGCAGCACAGATACGCAGTATTTT. Translating gives CASSQDWGGSTDTQYF.

This clone was detected a few times. The chain has TRBV2 and TRBJ1-5; no firm D call. The V end was cut by 0 bases, the J end by 7 bases, with 13 bases between. This CDR3 spans 15 amino acids. Germline V lookup: CDR1 SNHLY, CDR2 FYNNEI. CDR3 DNA sequence: TGTGCCAGCAGTGAAGCTGGGCAGCCGGGGCAGCCCCAGCATTTT. It is translated as CASSEAGQPGQPQHF.